The 24 T cell receptor beta chains below come from one sample, sequenced in a study of blood T cell repertoires in COVID-19. The data were produced by immunoSEQ multiplex PCR, yet TCRdb's version contains in-frame clones alone and is incomplete. The table shows hundreds of thousands of clones, with approximately 92% occurring only once. The specimen sequenced was PBMCs or T cells enriched from blood (not recorded which). All receptors derive from a woman aged 18 to 35 who had recovered from COVID-19.

The chain is built from TRBV19 and TRBJ1-6, with 10 bases fitting TRBD1. The CDR3 is 15 residues long. Per germline, CDR1 LNHDA and CDR2 SQIVND (reference sequence). Germline trimming cut 6 bases from V and 10 bases from J; bases unmatched to any gene: 9. The CDR3 spells CASRTRDRGSSPLHF. The CDR3 DNA reads as TGTGCCAGTAGGACCCGGGACAGGGGATCATCACCCCTCCACTTT.

The chain combines TRBV7-2 with TRBJ2-7, with 7 bases identical to TRBD1. Germline trimming cut 7 bases from V and 7 bases from J; bases unmatched to any gene: 16. The CDR3 has 15 residues. Germline lookup yields CDR1 SGHTA and CDR2 FQGNSA. Here the CDR3 reads CASTASGTDLREQYF. In nucleotides, the CDR3 is TGTGCCAGCACCGCGTCGGGGACAGACCTTAGGGAGCAGTACTTC.

The chain couples TRBV2 to TRBJ1-4; D uncertain. V was shortened by 6 bases and J by 7 bases, with 12 bases between the two germline ends. The V gene's germline CDR1 is SNHLY and CDR2 FYNNEI. This CDR3 has 13 amino acids. The CDR3 loop is CASSADMGEKLFF. The DNA of the CDR3 is TGTGCCAGCAGCGCCGACATGGGTGAAAAACTGTTTTTT.

The V and J genes are TRBV9 and TRBJ1-2; 7 bases are a match to TRBD1. This CDR3 is 14 amino acids long. CDR1 and CDR2 from the germline V gene are SGDLS and YYNGEE. V lost 3 bases, J lost 2 bases, and 4 bases stayed unmatched. DNA for the CDR3: TGTGCCAGCAGCGCGACAGGGACCAACTATGGCTACACCTTC. This sequence encodes CASSATGTNYGYTF.

V gene TRBV28 combines with J gene TRBJ1-6; TRBD1 matches 8 bases. Germline V lookup: CDR1 MDHEN, CDR2 SYDVKM. The CDR3 has 15 residues. The trim removed 4 bases at V and 7 bases at J, leaving 6 bases unmatched. The CDR3 bases are TGTGCCAGCAGTTCCTTACGACAGGGGAATTCACCCCTCCACTTT. It is translated as CASSSLRQGNSPLHF. Variable domain in full (rest from reference TRBV28 and TRBJ1-6): DVKVTQSSRYLVKRTGEKVFLECVQDMDHENMFWYRQDPGLGLRLIYFSYDVKMKEKGDIPEGYSVSREKKERFSLILESASTNQTSMYLCASSSLRQGNSPLHFGNGTRLTVT.

J is TRBJ1-2 and V is TRBV19; D gene uncertain. The germline V gene encodes CDR1 LNHDA and CDR2 SQIVND (reference sequence). Trimming shortened V by 2 bases and J by 2 bases, and 9 bases separated the two germline ends. This CDR3 region has 14 residues. In DNA form, the CDR3 reads TGTGCCAGTAGTATAACAGCAGGAAACTATGGCTACACCTTC. This codes for CASSITAGNYGYTF.

The V and J genes are TRBV24-1 and TRBJ1-1; maybe TRBD1 (5 bases). The CDR3 covers 13 residues. Trimming shortened V by 6 bases and J by 3 bases, and 10 bases separated the two germline ends. Germline CDR1 and CDR2: KGHDR and SFDVKD. The CDR3 spells CATSMGLDTEAFF. CDR3 nucleotides: TGTGCCACCAGTATGGGACTTGACACTGAAGCTTTCTTT.

V gene TRBV5-1 combines with J gene TRBJ1-1, with TRBD1 as a possible D gene (6 bases). Germline loops: CDR1 SGHRS, CDR2 YFSETQ. Trimming shortened V by 6 bases and J by 4 bases, and 10 bases separated the two germline ends. CDR3 length: 12 amino acids. The CDR3 sequence: CASMGAPTEAFF. DNA of the CDR3: TGCGCCAGCATGGGGGCGCCCACTGAAGCTTTCTTT.

V gene TRBV10-1 combines with J gene TRBJ2-2; the D gene is possibly TRBD2 (6 bases). From germline, CDR1 is WNHNN and CDR2 SYGVQD (reference sequence). Trimming removed 0 bases at V and 9 bases at J, with 14 bases between. This CDR3 region has 15 residues. This chain's CDR3 is CASSESIGRTRELFF. The CDR3 region has the DNA TGCGCCAGCAGTGAGTCTATTGGGAGGACTCGGGAGCTGTTTTTT.

The V and J genes are TRBV18 and TRBJ1-2; 7 bases fit TRBD1. The V gene end was trimmed by 2 bases and the J gene end by 3 bases; junction bases not matched to a gene: 12. This CDR3 is built from 17 residues. The V gene's germline CDR1 is KGHSH and CDR2 LQKENI. Here the CDR3 DNA reads TGTGCCAGCTCACCATTCCCCTCGACAGGGACGCACTATGGCTACACCTTC. Its protein product is CASSPFPSTGTHYGYTF. Full variable domain (missing parts from reference TRBV18 and TRBJ1-2): NAGVMQNPRHLVRRRGQEARLRCSPMKGHSHVYWYRQLPEEGLKFMVYLQKENIIDESGMPKERFSAEFPKEGPSILRIQQVVRGDSAAYFCASSPFPSTGTHYGYTFGSGTRLTVV.

The chain carries TRBV11-2 and TRBJ1-2, with 9 bases lining up with TRBD1. Germline V gene data show CDR1 as SGHAT and CDR2 as FQNNGV. Trimming removed 4 bases from V and 8 bases from J; junction bases left unmatched: 5. The CDR3 contains 13 residues. CDR3 DNA: TGTGCCAGCAGCTCACAGGGGGCGCAGGGCTACACCTTC. It encodes CASSSQGAQGYTF.

V gene TRBV6-2 or TRBV6-3 combines with J gene TRBJ2-1, with D maybe TRBD1 (5 bases). Trimming shortened V by 0 bases and J by 6 bases, and 12 bases separated the two germline ends. CDR3 length: 15 amino acids. The germline V gene has CDR1 MNHEY and CDR2 SVGEGT. This chain's CDR3 is CASSYSGRAGNEQFF. In nucleotides, the CDR3 is TGTGCCAGCAGTTACTCGGGCAGGGCCGGCAATGAGCAGTTCTTC.

The gene calls are TRBV15 and TRBJ2-2; TRBD2 matches at 12 bases. The CDR3 is 19 residues long. Per germline, CDR1 LNHNV and CDR2 YYDKDF (reference sequence). V shed 1 base, J shed 4 bases, and the junction held 10 bases outside the gene matches. For the CDR3, the DNA is TGTGCCACCAGCAGAGTTTGGACTAGCGGGGCTCTTGGCACCGGGGAGCTGTTTTTT. Protein sequence: CATSRVWTSGALGTGELFF.

Concerning this clone itself: This sample includes further DNA sequences coding for the same CDR3. J is TRBJ2-3 and V is TRBV19; 8 bases fit TRBD2. Trimming cost V 6 bases and J 0 bases; bases outside gene matches: 2. This CDR3 has 14 amino acids. The germline gives CDR1 LNHDA, CDR2 SQIVND (reference sequence). The CDR3 region has the DNA TGTGCCAGTAGGCCGGGGGGGAGCACAGATACGCAGTATTTT. It translates to CASRPGGSTDTQYF.

This chain connects TRBV28 to TRBJ1-1; 8 nucleotides match TRBD1. Trimming took 6 bases from V and 3 from J; bases not matched to a gene: 9. CDR3 size: 15 residues. CDR1 is MDHEN and CDR2 is SYDVKM in the germline V gene. The CDR3 is CASSHDRGQDTEAFF. CDR3 sequence (DNA): TGTGCCAGCAGCCACGACAGGGGCCAGGACACTGAAGCTTTCTTT.

The V call is TRBV30, the J call TRBJ1-6; D gene unclear. The CDR3 has 13 residues. Germline assignment: CDR1 GTSNPN and CDR2 SVGIG (reference sequence). V gave up 0 bases and J gave up 7 bases, with 7 bases separating them. The CDR3 loop reads CAWSVDQNSPLHF. Written as DNA, the CDR3 is TGTGCCTGGAGTGTAGATCAGAATTCACCCCTCCACTTT.

The chain couples TRBV4-1 to TRBJ2-3; D is ambiguous. This CDR3 comprises 13 residues. Germline V lookup: CDR1 MGHRA, CDR2 YSYEKL. The V and J ends lost 2 bases and 0 bases respectively, with 3 bases between them. The CDR3 DNA is TGCGCCAGCAGCCAATCTAGCACAGATACGCAGTATTTT. This translates into CASSQSSTDTQYF.

In the case of this clone: Relative to the germline gene, one junction end is altered; a read error may explain this. J is TRBJ1-4 and V is TRBV7-7; D is perhaps TRBD1 (5 bases). Germline values: CDR1 SSHAT, CDR2 FNYEAQ (reference sequence). The CDR3 is 14 amino acids. CDR3 bases: TGTGCTAGCAGCTTAGAAGGTCCGGGGGGAAAACTGTTTTTT. Translating it yields CASSLEGPGGKLFF.

The V gene is TRBV7-9, the J gene TRBJ2-2; the D gene is possibly TRBD2 (7 bases). V was cut by 2 bases and J by 3 bases, with 16 bases left in between. CDR1 is SEHNR, CDR2 FQNEAQ, per germline (reference sequence). The CDR3 extends over 17 amino acids. CDR3 sequence: CASSLTRGAIYTGELFF. CDR3 DNA sequence: TGTGCCAGCAGCTTAACCCGGGGGGCCATATACACCGGGGAGCTGTTTTTT.

The chain employs TRBV18 and TRBJ1-1; 9 bases are a match to TRBD1. CDR1 and CDR2 from the germline V gene are KGHSH and LQKENI. The length of the CDR3 is 13 residues. Trimming at V came to 4 bases and at J to 5 bases, leaving 2 bases not matched to a gene. The DNA for the CDR3 is TGTGCCAGCTCACGACAGGGGGTGACTGAAGCTTTCTTT. Encoded protein: CASSRQGVTEAFF.

The chain is built from TRBV30 and TRBJ1-2; TRBD1 agrees at 7 bases. From germline, CDR1 is GTSNPN and CDR2 SVGIG (reference sequence). Losses at the gene ends were 4 bases for V and 1 base for J; bases not matched to a gene: 6. There are 14 residues in the CDR3. CDR3 protein: CAWIGQDINYGYTF. The CDR3, as DNA: TGTGCCTGGATTGGACAGGACATTAACTATGGCTACACCTTC.

The genes are TRBV12-3 or TRBV12-4 and TRBJ1-2; possible D gene TRBD1, 5 bases. CDR3 length equals 13 residues. The V and J ends lost 7 bases and 8 bases respectively, with 17 bases between them. This chain's CDR3 is CASTDSRAWGYTF. In nucleotides, the CDR3 is TGTGCCAGCACCGACAGCAGGGCTTGGGGCTACACCTTC.

The chain combines TRBV27 with TRBJ2-1, with TRBD1 matching 7 bases. The germline CDR1 and CDR2 sequences are MNHEY and SMNVEV (reference sequence). The CDR3 has 15 amino acids. The V segment lost 5 bases and the J segment 4 bases; nucleotides outside the gene matches: 8. This CDR3 is CASSPGTEHYNEQFF. The CDR3 coding sequence is TGTGCCAGCAGTCCCGGGACAGAGCATTACAATGAGCAGTTCTTC.

This rearrangement joins TRBV10-2 to TRBJ2-2; perhaps TRBD2 as D (7 bases). Germline V gene data show CDR1 as WSHSY and CDR2 as SAAADI. V was trimmed by 7 bases and J by 5 bases, leaving 17 bases between them. This CDR3 comprises 15 residues. The CDR3 loop reads CASKLGGARTGELFF. CDR3 nucleotide sequence: TGCGCCAGCAAGTTGGGGGGGGCAAGAACCGGGGAGCTGTTTTTT.